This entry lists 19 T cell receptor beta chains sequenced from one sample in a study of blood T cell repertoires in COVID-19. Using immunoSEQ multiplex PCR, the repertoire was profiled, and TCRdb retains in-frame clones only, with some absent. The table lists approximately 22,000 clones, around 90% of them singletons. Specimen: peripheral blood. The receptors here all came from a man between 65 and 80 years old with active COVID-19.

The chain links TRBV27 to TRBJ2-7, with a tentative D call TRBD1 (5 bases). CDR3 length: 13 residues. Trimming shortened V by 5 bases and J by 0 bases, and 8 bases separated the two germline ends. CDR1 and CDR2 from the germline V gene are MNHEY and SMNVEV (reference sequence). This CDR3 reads CASSRQSSYEQYF. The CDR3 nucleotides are TGTGCCAGCAGTCGACAGAGCTCCTACGAGCAGTACTTC.

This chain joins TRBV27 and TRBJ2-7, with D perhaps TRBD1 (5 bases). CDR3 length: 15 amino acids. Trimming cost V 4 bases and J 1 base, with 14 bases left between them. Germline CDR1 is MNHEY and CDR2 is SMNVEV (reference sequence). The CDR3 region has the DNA TGTGCCAGCAGTTCCCTAGGGGCGGATTCCTACGAGCAGTACTTC. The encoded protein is CASSSLGADSYEQYF.

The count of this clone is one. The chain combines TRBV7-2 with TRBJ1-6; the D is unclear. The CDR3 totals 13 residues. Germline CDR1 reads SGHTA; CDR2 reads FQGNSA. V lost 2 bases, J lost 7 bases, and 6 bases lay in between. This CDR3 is CASSLSVNSPLHF. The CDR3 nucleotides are TGTGCCAGCAGCTTATCTGTGAATTCACCCCTCCACTTT.

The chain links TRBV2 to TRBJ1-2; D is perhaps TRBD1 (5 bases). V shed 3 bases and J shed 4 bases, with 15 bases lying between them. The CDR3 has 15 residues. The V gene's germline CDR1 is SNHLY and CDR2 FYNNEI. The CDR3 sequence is CASSEGQGRVYGYTF. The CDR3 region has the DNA TGTGCCAGCAGTGAGGGCCAGGGTCGGGTCTATGGCTACACCTTC.

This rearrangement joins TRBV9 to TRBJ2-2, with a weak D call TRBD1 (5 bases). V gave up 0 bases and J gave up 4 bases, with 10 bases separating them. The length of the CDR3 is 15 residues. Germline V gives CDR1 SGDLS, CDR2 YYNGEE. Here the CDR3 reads CASSVGRVRTGELFF. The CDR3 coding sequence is TGTGCCAGCAGCGTAGGCAGGGTGCGCACCGGGGAGCTGTTTTTT.

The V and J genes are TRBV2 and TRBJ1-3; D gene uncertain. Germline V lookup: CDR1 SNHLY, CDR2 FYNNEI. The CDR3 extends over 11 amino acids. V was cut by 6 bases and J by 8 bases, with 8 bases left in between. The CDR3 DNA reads TGTGCCAGCAGCCCCCGGGACACCATATATTTT. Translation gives CASSPRDTIYF.

The CDR3 reads CASSYMVGWEQFF. Here the CDR3 DNA reads TGTGCCAGCAGTTACATGGTCGGGTGGGAGCAGTTCTTC. The chain couples TRBV6-2 or TRBV6-3 to TRBJ2-1; D not certain. Germline V gene data show CDR1 as MNHEY and CDR2 as SVGEGT. V was shortened by 2 bases and J by 10 bases, with 12 bases between the two germline ends. The CDR3 has 13 amino acids.

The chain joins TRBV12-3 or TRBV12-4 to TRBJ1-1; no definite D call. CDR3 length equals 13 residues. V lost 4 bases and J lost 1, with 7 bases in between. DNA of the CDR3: TGTGCCAGCAGTTCAAGGAGGAACACTGAAGCTTTCTTT. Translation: CASSSRRNTEAFF.

The CDR3 nucleotides read TGCGCCAGCAGCCAAGGCCTAGCGGGAGGACTCTACGAGCAGTACTTC. Its translation: CASSQGLAGGLYEQYF. The rearrangement links TRBV4-3 to TRBJ2-7, with 11 positions matching TRBD2. J gave up 3 bases and V 1 base, and 5 bases lay outside the gene matches. The germline CDR1 and CDR2 sequences are LGHNA and YSLEER. This CDR3 contains 16 residues.

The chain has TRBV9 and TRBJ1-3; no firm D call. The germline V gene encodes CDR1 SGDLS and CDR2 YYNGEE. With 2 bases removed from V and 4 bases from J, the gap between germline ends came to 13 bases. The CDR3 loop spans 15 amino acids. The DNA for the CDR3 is TGTGCCAGCAGCGTTAGGCCCGGAGGAGGAAACACCATATATTTT. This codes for CASSVRPGGGNTIYF.

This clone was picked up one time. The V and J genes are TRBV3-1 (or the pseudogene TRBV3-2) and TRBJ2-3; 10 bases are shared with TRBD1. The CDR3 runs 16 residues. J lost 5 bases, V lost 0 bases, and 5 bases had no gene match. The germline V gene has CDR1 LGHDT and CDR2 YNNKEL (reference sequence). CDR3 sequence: CASSQENGTGVDTQYF. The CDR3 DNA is TGTGCCAGCAGCCAAGAGAACGGGACAGGGGTAGATACGCAGTATTTT.

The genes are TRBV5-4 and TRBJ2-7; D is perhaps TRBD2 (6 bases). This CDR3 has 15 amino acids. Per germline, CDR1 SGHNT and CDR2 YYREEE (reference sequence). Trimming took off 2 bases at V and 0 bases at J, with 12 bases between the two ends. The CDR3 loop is CASSFSGGSSYEQYF. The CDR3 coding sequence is TGTGCCAGCAGCTTTAGCGGAGGGAGCTCCTACGAGCAGTACTTC.

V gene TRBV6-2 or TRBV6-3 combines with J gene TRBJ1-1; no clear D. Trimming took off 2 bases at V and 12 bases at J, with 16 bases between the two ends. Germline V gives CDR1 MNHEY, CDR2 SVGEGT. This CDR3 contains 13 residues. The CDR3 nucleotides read TGTGCCAGCAGTTACGAGGGCGTTTTGGGAACTTTCTTT. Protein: CASSYEGVLGTFF.

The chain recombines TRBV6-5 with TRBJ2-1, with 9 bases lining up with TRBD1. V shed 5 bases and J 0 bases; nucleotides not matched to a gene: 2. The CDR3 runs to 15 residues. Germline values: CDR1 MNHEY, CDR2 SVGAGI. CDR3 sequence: CASSQTGGSYNEQFF. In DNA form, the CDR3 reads TGTGCCAGCAGTCAGACAGGGGGCTCCTACAATGAGCAGTTCTTC.

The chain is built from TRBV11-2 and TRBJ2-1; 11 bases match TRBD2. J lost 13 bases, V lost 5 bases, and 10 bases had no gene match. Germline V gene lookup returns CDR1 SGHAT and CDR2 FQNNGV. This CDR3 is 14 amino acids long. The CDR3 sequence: CASSVMTSGVYQFF. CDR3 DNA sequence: TGTGCCAGCAGCGTCATGACTAGCGGGGTTTACCAGTTCTTC.

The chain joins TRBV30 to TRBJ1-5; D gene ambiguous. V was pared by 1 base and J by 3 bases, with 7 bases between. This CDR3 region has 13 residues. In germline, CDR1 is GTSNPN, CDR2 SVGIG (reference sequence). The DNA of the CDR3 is TGTGCCTGGAGTGAACAGAACAATCAGCCCCAGCATTTT. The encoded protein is CAWSEQNNQPQHF.

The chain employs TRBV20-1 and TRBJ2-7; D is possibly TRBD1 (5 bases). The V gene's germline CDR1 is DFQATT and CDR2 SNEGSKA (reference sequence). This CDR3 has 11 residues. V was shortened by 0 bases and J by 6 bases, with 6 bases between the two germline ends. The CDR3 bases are TGCAGTGCTAGAGACAGGGTCGAGCAGTACTTC. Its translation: CSARDRVEQYF.

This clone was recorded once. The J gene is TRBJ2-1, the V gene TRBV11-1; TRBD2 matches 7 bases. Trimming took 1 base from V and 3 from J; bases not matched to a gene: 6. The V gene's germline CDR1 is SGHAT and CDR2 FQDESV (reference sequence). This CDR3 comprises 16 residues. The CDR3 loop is CASSLVPGGLYNEQFF. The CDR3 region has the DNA TGTGCCAGCAGCTTAGTACCGGGAGGCCTCTACAATGAGCAGTTCTTC.

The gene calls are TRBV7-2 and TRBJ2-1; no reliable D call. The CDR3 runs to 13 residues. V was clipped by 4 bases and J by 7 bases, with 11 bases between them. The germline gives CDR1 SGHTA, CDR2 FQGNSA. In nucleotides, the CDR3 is TGTGCCAGCAGCTACCATCGGTTTAATGAGCAGTTCTTC. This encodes CASSYHRFNEQFF.